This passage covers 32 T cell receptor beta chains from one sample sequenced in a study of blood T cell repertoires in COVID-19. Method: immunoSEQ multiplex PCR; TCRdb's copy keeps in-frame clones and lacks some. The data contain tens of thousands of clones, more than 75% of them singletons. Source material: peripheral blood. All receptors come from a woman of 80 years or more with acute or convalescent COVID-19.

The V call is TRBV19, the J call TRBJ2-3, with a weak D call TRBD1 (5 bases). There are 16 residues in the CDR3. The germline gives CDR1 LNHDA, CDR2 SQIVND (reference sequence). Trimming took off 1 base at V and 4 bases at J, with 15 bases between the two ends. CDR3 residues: CASSIGAARGADTQYF. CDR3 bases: TGTGCCAGTAGTATAGGGGCAGCTAGGGGCGCAGATACGCAGTATTTT.

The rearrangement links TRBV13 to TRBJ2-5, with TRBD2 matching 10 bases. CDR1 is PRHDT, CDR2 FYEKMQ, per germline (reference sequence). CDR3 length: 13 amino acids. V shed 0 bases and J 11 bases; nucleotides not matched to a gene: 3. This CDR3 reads CASSLGLAGPQYF. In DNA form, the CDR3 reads TGTGCCAGCAGCTTAGGACTAGCGGGGCCGCAGTACTTC.

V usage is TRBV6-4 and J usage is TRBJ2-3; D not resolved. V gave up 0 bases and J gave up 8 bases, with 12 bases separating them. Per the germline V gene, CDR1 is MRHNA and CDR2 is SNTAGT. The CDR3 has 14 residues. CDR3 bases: TGTGCCAGCAGTGACTCGTGGCCGACTGGTACGCAGTATTTT. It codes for CASSDSWPTGTQYF.

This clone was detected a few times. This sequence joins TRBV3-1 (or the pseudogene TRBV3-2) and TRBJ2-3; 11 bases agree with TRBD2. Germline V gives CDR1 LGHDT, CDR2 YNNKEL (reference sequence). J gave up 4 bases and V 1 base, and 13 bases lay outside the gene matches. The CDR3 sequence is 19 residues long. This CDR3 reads CASSQVGSGRAWGSDTQYF. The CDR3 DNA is TGTGCCAGCAGCCAAGTAGGTAGCGGGAGGGCCTGGGGCTCAGATACGCAGTATTTT.

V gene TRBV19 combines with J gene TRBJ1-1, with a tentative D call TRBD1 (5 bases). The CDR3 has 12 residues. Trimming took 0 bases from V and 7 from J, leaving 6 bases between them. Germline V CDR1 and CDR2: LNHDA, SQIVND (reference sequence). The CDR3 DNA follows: TGTGCCAGTAGTATAGACCAGGGTGAAGCTTTCTTT. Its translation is CASSIDQGEAFF.

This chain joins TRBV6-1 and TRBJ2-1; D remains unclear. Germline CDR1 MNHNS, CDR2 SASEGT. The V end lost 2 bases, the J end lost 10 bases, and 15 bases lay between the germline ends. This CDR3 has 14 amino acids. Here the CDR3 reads CASSELTGPHEQFF. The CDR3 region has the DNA TGTGCCAGCAGTGAACTCACGGGTCCCCACGAGCAGTTCTTC.

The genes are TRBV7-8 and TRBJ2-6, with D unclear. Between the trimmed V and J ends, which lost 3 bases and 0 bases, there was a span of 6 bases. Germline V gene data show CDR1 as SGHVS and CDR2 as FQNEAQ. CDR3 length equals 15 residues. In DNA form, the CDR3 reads TGTGCCAGCAGCTTTACATTCTCTGGGGCCAACGTCCTGACTTTC. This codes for CASSFTFSGANVLTF.

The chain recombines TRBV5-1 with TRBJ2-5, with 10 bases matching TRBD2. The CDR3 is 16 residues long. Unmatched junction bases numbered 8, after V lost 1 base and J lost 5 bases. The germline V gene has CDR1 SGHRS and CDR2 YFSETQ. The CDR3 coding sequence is TGCGCCAGCAGCTTGAACAGCGGGAGGGTGGATGAGACCCAGTACTTC. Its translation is CASSLNSGRVDETQYF.

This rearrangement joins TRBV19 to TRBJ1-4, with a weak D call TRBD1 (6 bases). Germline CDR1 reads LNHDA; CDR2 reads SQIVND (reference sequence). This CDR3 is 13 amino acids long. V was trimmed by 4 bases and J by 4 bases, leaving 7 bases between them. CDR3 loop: CASSRQVNEKLFF. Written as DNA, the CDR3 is TGTGCCAGTAGTAGACAGGTTAATGAAAAACTGTTTTTT.

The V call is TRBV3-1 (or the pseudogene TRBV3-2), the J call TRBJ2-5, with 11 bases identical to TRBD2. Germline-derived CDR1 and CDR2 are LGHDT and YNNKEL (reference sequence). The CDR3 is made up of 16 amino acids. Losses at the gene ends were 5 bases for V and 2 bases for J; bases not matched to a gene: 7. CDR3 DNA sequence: TGTGCCAGCAGCTCCCGACTAGCGGGGCTACAAGAGACCCAGTACTTC. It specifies CASSSRLAGLQETQYF.

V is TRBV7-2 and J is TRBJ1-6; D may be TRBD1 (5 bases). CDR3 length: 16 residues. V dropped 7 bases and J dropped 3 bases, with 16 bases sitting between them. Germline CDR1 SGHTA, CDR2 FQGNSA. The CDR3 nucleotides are TGTGCCAGCACCCTAGTGGGGGGGAACTATAATTCACCCCTCCACTTT. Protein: CASTLVGGNYNSPLHF.

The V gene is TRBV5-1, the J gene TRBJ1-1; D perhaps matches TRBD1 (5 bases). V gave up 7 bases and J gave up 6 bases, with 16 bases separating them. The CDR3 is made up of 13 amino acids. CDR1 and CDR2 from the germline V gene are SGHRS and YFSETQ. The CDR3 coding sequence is TGCGCCAGCGGCGACCAGGGTACGGCTGAAGCTTTCTTT. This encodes CASGDQGTAEAFF.

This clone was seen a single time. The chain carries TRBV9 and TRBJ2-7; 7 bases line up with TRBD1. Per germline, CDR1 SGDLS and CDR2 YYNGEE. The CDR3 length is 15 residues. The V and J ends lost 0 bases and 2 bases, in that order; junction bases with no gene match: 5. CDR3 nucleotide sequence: TGTGCCAGCAGCGTAGCATCGGGACAGCCCTACGAGCAGTACTTC. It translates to CASSVASGQPYEQYF. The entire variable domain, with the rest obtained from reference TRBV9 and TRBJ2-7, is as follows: DSGVTQTPKHLITATGQRVTLRCSPRSGDLSVYWYQQSLDQGLQFLIQYYNGEERAKGNILERFSAQQFPDLHSELNLSSLELGDSALYFCASSVASGQPYEQYFGPGTRLTVT.

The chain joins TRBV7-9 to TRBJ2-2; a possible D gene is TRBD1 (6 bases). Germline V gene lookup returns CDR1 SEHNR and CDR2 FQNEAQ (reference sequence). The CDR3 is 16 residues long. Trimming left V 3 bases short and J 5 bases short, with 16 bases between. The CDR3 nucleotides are TGTGCCAGCAGCTTGCAGACAGGCATGGGGACCGGGGAGCTGTTTTTT. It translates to CASSLQTGMGTGELFF. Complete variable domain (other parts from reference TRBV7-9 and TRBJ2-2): DTGVSQNPRHKITKRGQNVTFRCDPISEHNRLYWYRQTLGQGPEFLTYFQNEAQLEKSRLLSDRFSAERPKGSFSTLEIQRTEQGDSAMYLCASSLQTGMGTGELFFGEGSRLTVL.

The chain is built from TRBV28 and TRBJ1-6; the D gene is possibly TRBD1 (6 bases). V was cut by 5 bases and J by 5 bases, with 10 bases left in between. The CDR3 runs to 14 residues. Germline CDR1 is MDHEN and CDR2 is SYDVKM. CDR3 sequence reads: CASSPGQNNSPLHF. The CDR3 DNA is TGTGCCAGCAGTCCAGGACAGAATAATTCACCCCTCCACTTT.

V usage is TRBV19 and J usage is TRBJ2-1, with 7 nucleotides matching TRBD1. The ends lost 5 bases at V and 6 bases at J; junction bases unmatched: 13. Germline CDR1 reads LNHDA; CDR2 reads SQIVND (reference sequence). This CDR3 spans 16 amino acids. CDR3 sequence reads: CASSFRRQGRSNEQFF. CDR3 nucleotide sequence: TGTGCCAGTAGTTTCCGGCGACAGGGACGGAGCAATGAGCAGTTCTTC.

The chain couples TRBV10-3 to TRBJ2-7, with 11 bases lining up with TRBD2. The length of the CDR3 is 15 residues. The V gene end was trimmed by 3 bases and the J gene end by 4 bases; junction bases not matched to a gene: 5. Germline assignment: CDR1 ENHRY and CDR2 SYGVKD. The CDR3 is CAISDAGTSGYEQYF. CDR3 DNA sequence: TGTGCCATCAGTGACGCCGGGACTAGCGGTTACGAGCAGTACTTC.

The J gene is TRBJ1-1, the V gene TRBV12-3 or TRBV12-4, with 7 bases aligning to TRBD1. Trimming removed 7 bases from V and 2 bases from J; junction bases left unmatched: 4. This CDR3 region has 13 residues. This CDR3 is CASTRQGNTEAFF. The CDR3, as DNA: TGTGCCAGCACTAGACAGGGAAACACTGAAGCTTTCTTT.

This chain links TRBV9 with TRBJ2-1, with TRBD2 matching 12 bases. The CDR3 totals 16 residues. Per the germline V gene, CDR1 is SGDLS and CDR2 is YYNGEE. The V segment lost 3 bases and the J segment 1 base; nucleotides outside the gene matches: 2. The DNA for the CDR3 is TGTGCCAGCAGCGCCACTAGCGGGGGGTCCTACAATGAGCAGTTCTTC. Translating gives CASSATSGGSYNEQFF.

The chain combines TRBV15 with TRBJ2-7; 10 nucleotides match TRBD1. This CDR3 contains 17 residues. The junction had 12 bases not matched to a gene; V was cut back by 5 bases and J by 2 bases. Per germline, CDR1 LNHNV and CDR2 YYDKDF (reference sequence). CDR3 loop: CATSPAPGTGATYEQYF. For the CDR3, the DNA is TGTGCCACCAGCCCCGCACCCGGGACAGGGGCAACCTACGAGCAGTACTTC.

CDR3 nucleotide sequence: TGTGCCAGTAGTACCAGGGACAGGGAGGGTCAGCCCCAGCATTTT. Translated: CASSTRDREGQPQHF. The chain is built from TRBV19 and TRBJ1-5; 9 bases agree with TRBD1. The germline V gene encodes CDR1 LNHDA and CDR2 SQIVND (reference sequence). There are 15 residues in the CDR3. V lost 4 bases and J lost 6; bases outside the gene matches: 7.

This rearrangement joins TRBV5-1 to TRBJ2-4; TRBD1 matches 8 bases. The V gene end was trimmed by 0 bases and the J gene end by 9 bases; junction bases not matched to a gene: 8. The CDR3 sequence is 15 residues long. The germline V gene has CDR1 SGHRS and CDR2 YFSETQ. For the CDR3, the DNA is TGCGCCAGCAGCTTGGTCGGGACAGGTAACACCATTCAGTACTTC. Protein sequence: CASSLVGTGNTIQYF. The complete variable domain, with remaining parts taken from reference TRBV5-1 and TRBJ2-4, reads KAGVTQTPRYLIKTRGQQVTLSCSPISGHRSVSWYQQTPGQGLQFLFEYFSETQRNKGNFPGRFSGRQFSNSRSEMNVSTLELGDSALYLCASSLVGTGNTIQYFGAGTRLSVL.

The CDR3: CASSLAAGSGETQYF. The DNA of the CDR3 is TGTGCCAGCAGTTTGGCAGCGGGGTCGGGTGAGACCCAGTACTTC. The chain recombines TRBV2 with TRBJ2-5; TRBD2 agrees at 7 bases. Looked up from germline, CDR1 is SNHLY and CDR2 is FYNNEI. With 5 bases clipped from V and 5 bases from J, the junction kept 11 bases outside the gene matches. The CDR3 length is 15 residues.

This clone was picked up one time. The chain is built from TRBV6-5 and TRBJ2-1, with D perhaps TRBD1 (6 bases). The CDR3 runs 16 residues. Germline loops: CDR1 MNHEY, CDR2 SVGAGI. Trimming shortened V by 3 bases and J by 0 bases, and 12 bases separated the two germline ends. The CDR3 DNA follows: TGTGCCAGCAGTTATGTTGGACAGAGCTCCTACAATGAGCAGTTCTTC. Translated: CASSYVGQSSYNEQFF.

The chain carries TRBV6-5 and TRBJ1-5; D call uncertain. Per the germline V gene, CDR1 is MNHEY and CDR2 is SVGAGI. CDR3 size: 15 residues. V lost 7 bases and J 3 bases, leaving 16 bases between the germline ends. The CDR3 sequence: CASTRMLGDNQPQHF. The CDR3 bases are TGTGCCAGCACCCGAATGCTTGGAGACAATCAGCCCCAGCATTTT.

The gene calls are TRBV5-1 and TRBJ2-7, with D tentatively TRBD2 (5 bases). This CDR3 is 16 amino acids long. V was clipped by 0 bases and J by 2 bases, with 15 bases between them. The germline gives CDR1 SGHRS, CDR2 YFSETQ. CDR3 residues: CASSLDGTSVAYEQYF. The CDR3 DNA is TGCGCCAGCAGCTTGGATGGTACTAGTGTAGCCTACGAGCAGTACTTC.

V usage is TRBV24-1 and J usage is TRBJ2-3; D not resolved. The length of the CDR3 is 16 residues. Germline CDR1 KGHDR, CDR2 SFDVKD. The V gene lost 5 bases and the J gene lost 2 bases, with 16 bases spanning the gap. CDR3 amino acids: CATSVSTVVNTDTQYF. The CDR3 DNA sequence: TGTGCCACCAGTGTTTCGACTGTAGTCAACACAGATACGCAGTATTTT.

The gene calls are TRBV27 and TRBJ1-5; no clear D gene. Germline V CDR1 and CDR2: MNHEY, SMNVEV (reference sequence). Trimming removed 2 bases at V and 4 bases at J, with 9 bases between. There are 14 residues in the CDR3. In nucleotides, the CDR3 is TGTGCCAGCAGTTTAAGGACGGGAAATCAGCCCCAGCATTTT. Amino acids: CASSLRTGNQPQHF.

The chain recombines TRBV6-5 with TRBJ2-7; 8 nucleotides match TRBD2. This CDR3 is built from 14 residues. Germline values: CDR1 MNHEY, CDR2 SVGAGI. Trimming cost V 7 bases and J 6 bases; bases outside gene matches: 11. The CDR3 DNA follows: TGTGCCAGCAAGCAAGTTAGCGGGAAGGTCGAGCAGTACTTC. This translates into CASKQVSGKVEQYF.

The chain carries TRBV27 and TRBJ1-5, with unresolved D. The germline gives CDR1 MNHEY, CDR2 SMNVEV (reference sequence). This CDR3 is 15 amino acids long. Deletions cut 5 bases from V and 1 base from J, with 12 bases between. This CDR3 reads CASSPQEGSNQPQHF. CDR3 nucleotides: TGTGCCAGCAGTCCCCAGGAGGGAAGCAATCAGCCCCAGCATTTT.

For the CDR3, the DNA is TGTGCCAGCAGTTGGGATGGGACAGTTTACTATGGCTACACCTTC. This sequence encodes CASSWDGTVYYGYTF. The chain links TRBV6-5 to TRBJ1-2, with TRBD1 identical over 7 bases. The length of the CDR3 is 15 residues. The germline CDR1 and CDR2 sequences are MNHEY and SVGAGI. Germline trimming cut 4 bases from V and 3 bases from J; bases unmatched to any gene: 8.

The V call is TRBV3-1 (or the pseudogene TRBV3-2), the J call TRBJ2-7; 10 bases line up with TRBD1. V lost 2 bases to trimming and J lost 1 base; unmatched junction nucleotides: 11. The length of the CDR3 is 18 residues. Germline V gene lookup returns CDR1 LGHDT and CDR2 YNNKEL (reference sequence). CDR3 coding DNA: TGTGCCAGCAGCCAATCGGCGGGACAGGGGTCCTGGTCCTACGAGCAGTACTTC. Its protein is CASSQSAGQGSWSYEQYF.